The source of this TCR beta chain is a study of OX40 agonist ivuxolimab in advanced cancers. Study observations and caveats: Antigen targets of the expanded peripheral T cells went undetermined.

CDR1 is LNHDA, CDR2 SQIVND, per germline (reference sequence). The CDR3 consists of 14 residues. Trimming stripped 11 bases from V and 2 bases from J, with 18 bases between. Regarding this clone: Its cognate antigen is unknown.

Generated by immunoSEQ multiplex PCR, the TCRdb table keeps only in-frame clones and is missing some. Of about 50,000 clones in the sample, roughly three quarters were seen once. This clonotype was obtained from an adult with an advanced solid tumor such as melanoma, head and neck, liver or kidney cancer. The specimen was CD4+ or CD8+ T cells sorted from blood, collected in a trial of the OX40 agonist ivuxolimab. The chain links TRBV19 to TRBJ1-2, with D possibly matching TRBD1 (5 bases). The CDR3 DNA follows: TGTGCCTCCGCTCCGAGGGGCAGGAACTATGGCTACACCTTC. Its translation: CASAPRGRNYGYTF.